Given below is one TCR beta chain in context. Its antigen is still unknown. This specimen belongs to a study of T cell responses to AZD1222 COVID-19 vaccine. Broader study findings: Spike-wide vaccine-associated CD4 TCRs dominated at 160-218 and 743-854.

The CDR3 totals 16 residues. Trimming removed 6 bases from V and 2 bases from J, with 19 bases in between. In germline, CDR1 is LNHDA, CDR2 SQIVND (reference sequence). Repertoires were generated with immunoSEQ multiplex PCR, while TCRdb's copy carries only in-frame clones and drops some. This table holds around 140,000 clones, 80% to 90% found once. This TCR was recovered from an adult in good health. The sequenced sample was peripheral blood, obtained on day 0 of AZD1222 vaccination. This chain connects TRBV19 to TRBJ2-5; D remains unclear. The CDR3 sequence is CASRKGAYSAQETQYF. The CDR3 coding sequence is TGTGCCAGTAGGAAGGGTGCCTATTCCGCTCAAGAGACCCAGTACTTC.